This record concerns one T cell receptor beta chain sequence. The antigen remains undetermined. The data are from a study of shared clonotypes between healthy human individuals. For the study at large: Each donor's CD4 naive and CD4 memory cells filled three plates apiece, CD8 naive two, and CD8 memory one. Study conclusions and caveats: In having few donors, the study represented limited genetic and exposure-history diversity.

The authors ran the assay at deep level. Only in-frame clones appear in the TCRdb table, and some are missing; sequencing was by immunoSEQ multiplex PCR. Of over 850,000 clones in the sample, 78% were seen once. The split of CD4+ cells yielded CD45RA+ naive and CD45RA-negative memory subsets. V was clipped by 2 bases and J by 1 base; unmatched bases: 5. Per the germline V gene, CDR1 is GTSNPN and CDR2 is SVGIG (reference sequence). The CDR3 extends over 16 amino acids. This TCR derives from a young man in good health. Some clones in this sample may be carry-over from other donors' samples. This chain uses TRBV30 with TRBJ1-1; 12 nucleotides match TRBD1. Sequences were obtained from memory CD4+ T cells from PBMCs. Subset defined: CD45RA-negative fraction. The CDR3 loop reads CAWSPGTGGSNTEAFF. The CDR3 DNA reads TGTGCCTGGAGTCCCGGGACAGGGGGCTCGAACACTGAAGCTTTCTTT.